The entry below describes one T cell receptor (beta chain). The sample belongs to a study of blood T cell repertoires in COVID-19. Study-level background: Collection of acute and convalescent COVID-19 samples took place in the United States, Italy and Spain. From T cells, B-cell-depleted T cells, or PBMCs came the material, which was cDNA or gDNA.

Per the study methods: Amplification from reference gene primers served as the basis for estimated nucleated cell counts. The data were produced by immunoSEQ multiplex PCR, yet TCRdb's version contains in-frame clones alone and is incomplete. The V and J calls and clone size were taken over from that table, and D and trimming were inferred from the DNA. This sample has about 240,000 clones, with about 82% found just once. Trimming shortened V by 3 bases and J by 0 bases, and 14 bases separated the two germline ends. CDR1 and CDR2 from the germline V gene are LNHDA and SQIVND (reference sequence). CDR3 length equals 16 residues.

This TCR was recovered from a man older than 75 with acute or convalescent COVID-19. The sequenced material came from peripheral blood. The chain joins TRBV19 to TRBJ1-1; D perhaps matches TRBD1 (5 bases). CDR3 DNA sequence: TGTGCCAGTAGTATGGGGGGACGACGGATGAACACTGAAGCTTTCTTT. It specifies CASSMGGRRMNTEAFF.